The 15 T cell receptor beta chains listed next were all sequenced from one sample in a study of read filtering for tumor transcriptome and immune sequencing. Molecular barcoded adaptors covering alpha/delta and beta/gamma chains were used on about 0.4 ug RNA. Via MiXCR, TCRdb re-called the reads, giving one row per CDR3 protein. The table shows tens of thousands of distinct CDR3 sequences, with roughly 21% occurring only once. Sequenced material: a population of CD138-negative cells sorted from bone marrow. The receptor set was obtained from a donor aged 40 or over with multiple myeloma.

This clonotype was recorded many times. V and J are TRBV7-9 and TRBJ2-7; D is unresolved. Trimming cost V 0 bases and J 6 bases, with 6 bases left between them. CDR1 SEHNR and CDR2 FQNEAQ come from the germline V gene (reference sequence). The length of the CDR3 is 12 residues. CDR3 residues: CASSLAGSEQYF. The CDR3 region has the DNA TGTGCCAGCAGCTTAGCGGGATCCGAGCAGTACTTC.

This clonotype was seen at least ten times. DNA for the CDR3: TGCAGCGTTGAAGGGCTGGACACTGAAGCTTTCTTT. It codes for CSVEGLDTEAFF. V usage is TRBV29-1 and J usage is TRBJ1-1; D is unclear. The CDR3 is made up of 12 amino acids. The V gene lost 1 base and the J gene lost 3 bases, with 6 bases spanning the gap. Germline values: CDR1 SQVTM, CDR2 ANQGSEA.

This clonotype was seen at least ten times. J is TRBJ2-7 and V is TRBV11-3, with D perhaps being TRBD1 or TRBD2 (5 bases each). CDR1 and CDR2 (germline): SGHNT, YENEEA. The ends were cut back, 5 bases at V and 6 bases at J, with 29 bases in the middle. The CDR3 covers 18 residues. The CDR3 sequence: CASSPIYGGTPLAVEQYF. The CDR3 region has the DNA TGTGCCAGCAGCCCCATATATGGGGGTACACCCCTAGCCGTCGAGCAGTACTTC. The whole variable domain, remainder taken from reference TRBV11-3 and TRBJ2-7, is EAGVVQSPRYKIIEKKQPVAFWCNPISGHNTLYWYLQNLGQGPELLIRYENEEAVDDSQLPKDRFSAERLKGVDSTLKIQPAELGDSAVYLCASSPIYGGTPLAVEQYFGPGTRLTVT.

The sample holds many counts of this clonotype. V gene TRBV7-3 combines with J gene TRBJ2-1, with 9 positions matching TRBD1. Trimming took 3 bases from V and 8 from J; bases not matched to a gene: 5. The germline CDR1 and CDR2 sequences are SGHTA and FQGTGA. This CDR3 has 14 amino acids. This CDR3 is CASSFDRGVYEQFF. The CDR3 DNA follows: TGTGCCAGCAGCTTCGACAGGGGGGTCTATGAGCAGTTCTTC. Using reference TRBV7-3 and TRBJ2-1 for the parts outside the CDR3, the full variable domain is GAGVSQTPSNKVTEKGKYVELRCDPISGHTALYWYRQSLGQGPEFLIYFQGTGAADDSGLPNDRFFAVRPEGSVSTLKIQRTERGDSAVYLCASSFDRGVYEQFFGPGTRLTVL.

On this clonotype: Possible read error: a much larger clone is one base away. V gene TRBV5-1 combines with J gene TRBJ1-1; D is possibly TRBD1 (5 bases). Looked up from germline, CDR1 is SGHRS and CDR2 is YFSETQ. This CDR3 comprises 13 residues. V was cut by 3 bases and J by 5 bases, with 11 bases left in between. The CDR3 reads CASSWRGDTEAFF. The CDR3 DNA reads TGCGCCAGCAGCTGGCGGGGGGATACTGAAGCTTTCTTT.

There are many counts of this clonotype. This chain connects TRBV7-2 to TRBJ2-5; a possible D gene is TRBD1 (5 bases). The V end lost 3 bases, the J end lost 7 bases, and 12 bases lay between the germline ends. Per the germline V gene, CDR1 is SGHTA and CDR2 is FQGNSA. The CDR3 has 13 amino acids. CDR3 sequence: CASSFGREGTQYF. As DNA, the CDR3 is TGTGCCAGCAGCTTTGGCAGGGAAGGGACCCAGTACTTC.

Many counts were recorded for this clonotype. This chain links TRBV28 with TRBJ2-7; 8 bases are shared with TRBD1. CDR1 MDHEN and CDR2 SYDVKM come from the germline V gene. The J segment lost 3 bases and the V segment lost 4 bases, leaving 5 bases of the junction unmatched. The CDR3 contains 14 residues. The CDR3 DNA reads TGTGCCAGCAGTTCGGGACAGGCGCTCTACGAGCAGTACTTC. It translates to CASSSGQALYEQYF. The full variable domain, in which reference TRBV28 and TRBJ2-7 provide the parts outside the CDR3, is DVKVTQSSRYLVKRTGEKVFLECVQDMDHENMFWYRQDPGLGLRLIYFSYDVKMKEKGDIPEGYSVSREKKERFSLILESASTNQTSMYLCASSSGQALYEQYFGPGTRLTVT.

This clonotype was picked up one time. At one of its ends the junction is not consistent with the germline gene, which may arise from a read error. The CDR3 here is CASSGAGEPYNDRFF. The DNA of the CDR3 is TGCGCCAGCAGCGGTGCGGGGGAGCCCTACAATGATCGGTTTTTC. V is TRBV5-1 and J is TRBJ2-1; 7 nucleotides agree with TRBD2. Per germline, CDR1 SGHRS and CDR2 YFSETQ. The CDR3 length is 15 residues.

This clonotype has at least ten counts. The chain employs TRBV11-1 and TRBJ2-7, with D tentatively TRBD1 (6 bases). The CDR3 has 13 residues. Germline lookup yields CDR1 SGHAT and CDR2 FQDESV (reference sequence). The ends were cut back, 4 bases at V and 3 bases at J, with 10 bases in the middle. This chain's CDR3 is CASSSGQLYEQYF. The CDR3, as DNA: TGTGCCAGCAGCTCTGGACAGCTCTACGAGCAGTACTTC.

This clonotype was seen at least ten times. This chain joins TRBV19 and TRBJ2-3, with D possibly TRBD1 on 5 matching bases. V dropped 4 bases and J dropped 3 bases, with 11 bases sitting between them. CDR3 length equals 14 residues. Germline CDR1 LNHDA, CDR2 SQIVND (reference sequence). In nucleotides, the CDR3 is TGTGCCAGTAGTAGGTACGCAGGGACAGATACGCAGTATTTT. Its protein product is CASSRYAGTDTQYF.

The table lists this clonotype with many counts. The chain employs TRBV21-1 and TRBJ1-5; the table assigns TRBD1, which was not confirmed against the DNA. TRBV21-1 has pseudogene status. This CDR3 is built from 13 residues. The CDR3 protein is CACYRPPHQPQHF. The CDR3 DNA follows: TGTGCCTGCTACAGGCCACCTCATCAGCCCCAGCATTTT.

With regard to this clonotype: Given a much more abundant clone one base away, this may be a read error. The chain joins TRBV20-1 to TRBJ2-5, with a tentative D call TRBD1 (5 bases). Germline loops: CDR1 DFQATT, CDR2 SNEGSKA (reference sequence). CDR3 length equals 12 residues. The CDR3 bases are TGCAGTGCTAGAGAACAGGTGGAGACCCAGCACTTC. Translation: CSAREQVETQHF.

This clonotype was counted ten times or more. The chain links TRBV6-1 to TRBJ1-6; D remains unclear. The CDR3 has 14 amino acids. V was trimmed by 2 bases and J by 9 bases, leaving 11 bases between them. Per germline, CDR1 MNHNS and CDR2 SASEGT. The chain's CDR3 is CASSESPPGSPLHF. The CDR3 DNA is TGTGCCAGCAGTGAAAGTCCGCCTGGTTCACCCCTCCACTTT.

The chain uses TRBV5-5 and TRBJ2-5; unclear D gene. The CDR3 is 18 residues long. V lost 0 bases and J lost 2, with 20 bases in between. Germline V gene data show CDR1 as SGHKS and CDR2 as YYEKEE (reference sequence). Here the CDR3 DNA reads TGTGCCAGCAGCTTGGGTTCATCGATGCCAGGAAGACAAGAGACCCAGTACTTC. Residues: CASSLGSSMPGRQETQYF.

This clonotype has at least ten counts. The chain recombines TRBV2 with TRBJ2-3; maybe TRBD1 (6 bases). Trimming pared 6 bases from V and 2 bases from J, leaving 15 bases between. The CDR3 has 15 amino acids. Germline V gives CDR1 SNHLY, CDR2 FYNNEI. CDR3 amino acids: CASRPGQRVTDTQYF. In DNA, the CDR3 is TGTGCCAGCAGACCTGGACAGAGGGTCACAGATACGCAGTATTTT.